This TCR beta chain was captured in a study of cytomegalovirus exposure and HLA in healthy donors. Amplification used 60 Vbeta primers and 13 Jbeta primers. Libraries were prepared by immunoSEQ multiplex PCR; TCRdb keeps only in-frame clonotypes and omits some of them. The repertoire includes about 110,000 clones, roughly 70% of them detected once, and about a tenth sits in the top ten. The CDR3 runs to 15 residues. Deletions cut 6 bases from V and 7 bases from J, with 18 bases between. Germline V CDR1 and CDR2: SEHNR, FQNEAQ (reference sequence). The sample was PBMCs. The receptor was isolated from a man aged 35 to 55 in good health and CMV-seropositive. This sequence joins TRBV7-9 and TRBJ1-4; a weak D match, TRBD1 (5 bases). CDR3 residues: CASSPTPGWGEKLFF. The CDR3 DNA follows: TGTGCCAGCAGTCCCACTCCAGGGTGGGGTGAAAAACTGTTTTTT.